This T cell receptor (beta chain) was captured in a study of T-cell reconstitution after alpha-beta-depleted transplantation in children. Study-wide results and caveats: There were reportedly several hundred expanded graft clones from which alpha-beta T cells came about two months after transplant. T-cell numbers and diversity one year post-transplant derived largely from freshly generated T cells.

Losses at the gene ends were 4 bases for V and 4 bases for J; bases not matched to a gene: 8. The CDR3 covers 15 residues. Germline-derived CDR1 and CDR2 are SGHRS and YFSETQ. Comments on this clonotype: The antigen is not known.

Preparation of the TCRbeta library was carried out with unique molecular identifiers. One entry per CDR3 protein, called by TCRdb with MiXCR from the PCR reads. Among roughly 670,000 distinct CDR3 sequences listed, approximately 14% were seen once. The sample here was PBMCs, taken before TCRalphabeta/CD19-depleted stem cell transplant. The receptor was isolated from a girl aged 2 to 10 with congenital amegakaryocytic thrombocytopenia, due to receive a stem cell transplant. The chain uses TRBV5-1 and TRBJ2-1; 7 nucleotides align to TRBD2. The DNA of the CDR3 is TGCGCCAGCAGCCGGGGACTAACCCCTTACAATGAGCAGTTCTTC. It codes for CASSRGLTPYNEQFF.